There are a few counts of the clone carrying this TCR beta chain. No antigen is known for it. This record comes from a study of blood T cells in healthy people across ages. Study results and limitations: A roughly linear age-dependent decrease characterized TCR beta diversity per million T cells.

Aged about 6 to 90, donors were systemically healthy Caucasians from Russia. Every sample yielded at least 6.5 million isolated PBMCs. The CDR3 loop spans 14 amino acids. Together with a sample-barcoded 5' primer, a J-beta primer mix was included in a second PCR lasting about 6 to 11 cycles. TCRdb re-derived calls from the 5' RACE reads in MiXCR, one entry per CDR3 protein. Here the sample spans approximately 1,000,000 distinct CDR3 sequences, approximately 38% being singletons. This TCR was recovered from a man aged 18-30 years in good health. The sequencing sample was made of blood. J is TRBJ2-5 and V is TRBV21-1. TRBV21-1 is reported as a pseudogene. In DNA, the CDR3 is TGTGCCAGCAGCAAAGACGGCAGGCTACGGACCCAGTACTTC. The encoded protein is CASSKDGRLRTQYF.